Shown below are 27 T cell receptor beta chains from a single sample sequenced in a study of spatial heterogeneity in lung cancer. Study-level points and caveats: How many expanded intratumoral alpha and beta TCRs were present tracked the tumor mutation count, which was a count of nonsynonymous mutations.

Time point reported: sample taken at primary tumor resection. Their specific antigens are unknown. MiXCR was run by TCRdb on the 5' RACE reads, yielding one entry per CDR3 protein. The sample holds about 23,000 distinct CDR3 sequences; about 6% are singletons and the top ten take under 13%. This specimen was lung tumor tissue, taken at surgery. The receptors were gathered from a male donor with early-stage non-small cell lung cancer.

This clonotype was picked up many times. The chain combines TRBV2 with TRBJ1-2, with 8 bases lining up with TRBD1. CDR1 and CDR2 (germline): SNHLY, FYNNEI. There are 15 residues in the CDR3. V trimming: 4 bases; J trimming: 4 bases; junction bases outside the gene matches: 8. The CDR3 spells CASSGRQGNFYGYTF. Written as DNA, the CDR3 is TGTGCCAGCAGTGGTAGACAGGGGAATTTCTATGGCTACACCTTC.

This clonotype was seen at least ten times. The chain has TRBV19 and TRBJ1-2; no clear D gene. The CDR3 runs 15 residues. Germline V gene lookup returns CDR1 LNHDA and CDR2 SQIVND (reference sequence). V was cut by 1 base and J by 6 bases, with 15 bases left in between. The CDR3 nucleotides read TGTGCCAGTAGTATAGCAGCCTCAAACCTGGATGGCTACACCTTC. Its protein product is CASSIAASNLDGYTF.

V usage is TRBV5-1 and J usage is TRBJ1-2, with TRBD1 matching 8 bases. CDR1 and CDR2 (germline): SGHRS, YFSETQ. CDR3 length: 15 residues. The ends lost 5 bases at V and 6 bases at J; junction bases unmatched: 12. For the CDR3, the DNA is TGCGCCAGCAGACCCAGGACAGGGAAAGAGGATGGCTACACCTTC. Its translation: CASRPRTGKEDGYTF.

Comments on this clonotype: A single base separates this from a much larger clone, so it may be a read error. V and J are TRBV2 and TRBJ2-3, with no clear D. Germline V CDR1 and CDR2: SNHLY, FYNNEI. The CDR3 totals 14 residues. CDR3 in DNA: TGTGCCAGCAGTGCCCTCAGGAGCACAGATACGCGGTATTTT. Translating gives CASSALRSTDTRYF. Full variable domain (missing parts from reference TRBV2 and TRBJ2-3): EPEVTQTPSHQVTQMGQEVILRCVPISNHLYFYWYRQILGQKVEFLVSFYNNEISEKSEIFDDQFSVERPDGSNFTLKIRSTKLEDSAMYFCASSALRSTDTRYFGPGTRLTVL.

In this sample, this clonotype turned up many times. CDR3 residues: CASSLGASSSPLHF. The CDR3 nucleotides read TGTGCCAGCAGCTTAGGGGCATCGAGTTCACCCCTCCACTTT. This sequence joins TRBV7-6 and TRBJ1-6; D call uncertain. Germline V CDR1 and CDR2: SGHVS, FNYEAQ. This CDR3 has 14 residues. V lost 1 base and J 9 bases, leaving 10 bases between the germline ends.

By share, this clonotype ranks as medium-sized (0.01 to 0.1%). V usage is TRBV29-1 and J usage is TRBJ2-1, with 10 bases identical to TRBD2. Germline values: CDR1 SQVTM, CDR2 ANQGSEA. After removal of 4 bases from V and 8 bases from J, the junction contained 14 bases not matched to a gene. The CDR3 has 16 amino acids. CDR3 bases: TGCAGCGTTGTATCGCTAGCGGGAGTATTAACGGATGAGCAGTTCTTC. The encoded protein is CSVVSLAGVLTDEQFF.

This sequence joins TRBV7-8 and TRBJ1-5, with D unresolved. Trimming took 0 bases from V and 0 from J, leaving 18 bases between them. CDR1 is SGHVS, CDR2 FQNEAQ, per germline. CDR3 length: 19 amino acids. The CDR3: CASSLARPEKRSSNQPQHF. CDR3 sequence (DNA): TGTGCCAGCAGCTTAGCAAGACCTGAAAAGAGATCTAGCAATCAGCCCCAGCATTTT.

The table lists this clonotype with many counts. The V gene is TRBV14, the J gene TRBJ2-1; D might be TRBD1 or TRBD2, each matching 5 bases. The CDR3 spans 15 residues. V dropped 4 bases and J dropped 7 bases, with 17 bases sitting between them. Germline loops: CDR1 SGHDN, CDR2 FVKESK. The CDR3 sequence: CASSPPGTARNEQFF. CDR3 nucleotide sequence: TGTGCCAGCAGCCCCCCCGGGACGGCACGGAATGAGCAGTTCTTC. The full variable domain, completed using reference TRBV14 and TRBJ2-1, is EAGVTQFPSHSVIEKGQTVTLRCDPISGHDNLYWYRRVMGKEIKFLLHFVKESKQDESGMPNNRFLAERTGGTYSTLKVQPAELEDSGVYFCASSPPGTARNEQFFGPGTRLTVL.

This chain's CDR3 is CASSYSRLAGATGELFF. The CDR3 DNA is TGTGCCAGCAGTTACTCCCGACTAGCGGGAGCCACCGGGGAGCTGTTTTTT. The V call is TRBV6-5, the J call TRBJ2-2; 12 bases align to TRBD2. This CDR3 region has 17 residues. Germline V gene lookup returns CDR1 MNHEY and CDR2 SVGAGI. Trimming removed 0 bases from V and 4 bases from J; junction bases left unmatched: 3.

By share of the sample, this clonotype is large. This sequence joins TRBV11-1 and TRBJ2-7; either TRBD1 or TRBD2 may fit D (5 bases each). Germline V gives CDR1 SGHAT, CDR2 FQDESV (reference sequence). Trimming removed 1 base from V and 5 bases from J, with 9 bases in between. The CDR3 has 13 residues. The CDR3 is CASSLVRGNEQYF. The CDR3 bases are TGTGCCAGCAGCTTAGTTCGGGGCAACGAGCAGTACTTC.

This clonotype was seen at least ten times. This sequence joins TRBV7-9 and TRBJ2-5; a weak D match, TRBD1 (5 bases). Per germline, CDR1 SEHNR and CDR2 FQNEAQ (reference sequence). Trimming removed 4 bases from V and 5 bases from J, with 11 bases in between. The CDR3 is 13 residues long. CDR3 protein: CASSWQGQETQYF. The CDR3 region has the DNA TGTGCCAGCAGCTGGCAGGGCCAGGAGACCCAGTACTTC.

This clonotype was seen many times. The DNA for the CDR3 is TGTGCCAGTCGGAGAGGGCTCTCGGGGGAGCTGAAAGAGACCCAGTACTTC. It is translated as CASRRGLSGELKETQYF. The rearrangement uses TRBV27 and TRBJ2-5; perhaps TRBD2 as D (6 bases). Trimming removed 9 bases from V and 3 bases from J, with 26 bases in between. Per the germline V gene, CDR1 is MNHEY and CDR2 is SMNVEV (reference sequence). The CDR3 consists of 17 residues.

In its sample, this clonotype ranks as medium-sized. V usage is TRBV7-3 and J usage is TRBJ2-2; a possible D gene is TRBD1 (5 bases). The germline V gene encodes CDR1 SGHTA and CDR2 FQGTGA. The length of the CDR3 is 14 residues. Trimming took off 6 bases at V and 7 bases at J, with 15 bases between the two ends. The CDR3 DNA sequence: TGTGCCAGCAGTCTAATGCAACAGGTCGGGGAGCTGTTTTTT. Amino acids: CASSLMQQVGELFF.

This clonotype was observed at least ten times. The gene calls are TRBV6-2 or TRBV6-3 and TRBJ2-1; 9 bases are a match to TRBD1. In germline, CDR1 is MNHEY, CDR2 SVGEGT. Trimming cost V 7 bases and J 15 bases; bases outside gene matches: 10. This CDR3 region has 12 residues. The chain's CDR3 is CASTPPGTGLFF. The DNA for the CDR3 is TGTGCCAGCACCCCCCCTGGGACAGGGTTGTTCTTC.

This clonotype was seen at least ten times. This chain uses TRBV20-1 with TRBJ2-7, with 11 bases matching TRBD1. The J segment lost 3 bases and the V segment lost 0 bases, leaving 7 bases of the junction unmatched. The CDR3 sequence is 16 residues long. The germline V gene encodes CDR1 DFQATT and CDR2 SNEGSKA (reference sequence). The CDR3 DNA sequence: TGCAGTGCTAGAGATTTGGGCGGGACAGGGGGCTACGAGCAGTACTTC. This gives the protein CSARDLGGTGGYEQYF.

This clonotype was detected ten times or more. The CDR3 coding sequence is TGTGCCATCAAGGGGTGGGGAGTAGGCTACGATCTGTATGGCTACACCTTC. Residues: CAIKGWGVGYDLYGYTF. The V call is TRBV10-3, the J call TRBJ1-2, with TRBD1 as a possible D gene (5 bases). The CDR3 consists of 17 residues. The germline gives CDR1 ENHRY, CDR2 SYGVKD. V was trimmed by 7 bases and J by 5 bases, leaving 26 bases between them.

This clonotype was seen a single time. The chain joins TRBV24-1 to TRBJ2-1; tentative D call: TRBD2 (6 bases). Per the germline V gene, CDR1 is KGHDR and CDR2 is SFDVKD. Deletions cut 4 bases from V and 1 base from J, with 13 bases between. The CDR3 runs to 16 residues. CDR3 DNA sequence: TGTGCCACCAGTGACAGACTAGGAGGATCCTACAATGAGCAGTTCTTC. Translation: CATSDRLGGSYNEQFF.

This clonotype was recorded many times. This sequence joins TRBV5-1 and TRBJ1-1; possible D gene TRBD1, 5 bases. Trimming stripped 3 bases from V and 7 bases from J, with 16 bases between. The CDR3 loop spans 14 amino acids. The germline gives CDR1 SGHRS, CDR2 YFSETQ. The CDR3 loop is CASSSLMGRYEAFF. CDR3 DNA sequence: TGCGCCAGCAGCTCCCTGATGGGGCGTTATGAAGCTTTCTTT.

This clonotype was detected many times. This chain joins TRBV24-1 and TRBJ2-3; D may match TRBD1 or TRBD2 (5 bases each). V was shortened by 8 bases and J by 8 bases, with 19 bases between the two germline ends. The CDR3 length is 14 residues. Germline V gives CDR1 KGHDR, CDR2 SFDVKD. The CDR3 DNA sequence: TGTGCCACCAAGGCCCGGGACGGGTATTCTACGCAGTATTTT. This gives the protein CATKARDGYSTQYF.

Regarding this clonotype: One junction end does not reproduce the germline sequence, and a read error may be involved. The chain employs TRBV5-1 and TRBJ1-4; a weak D match, TRBD1 (6 bases). The CDR3 contains 15 residues. Germline values: CDR1 SGHRS, CDR2 YFSETQ. CDR3 sequence: CASSLGPGEGEKLFF. The CDR3 coding sequence is TGCGCTAGCAGCTTGGGCCCAGGGGAAGGTGAAAAACTGTTTTTT.

This clonotype was counted many times. This chain connects TRBV4-3 to TRBJ2-3; TRBD1 is a possible D gene (7 bases). V was pared by 0 bases and J by 9 bases, with 19 bases between. Germline V gene sequence: CDR1 LGHNA, CDR2 YSLEER. The length of the CDR3 is 16 residues. The CDR3 protein is CASSQDRGPLGGTQYF. DNA of the CDR3: TGCGCCAGCAGCCAAGATAGGGGGCCCCTCGGGGGCACGCAGTATTTT.

This clonotype occurred many times. J is TRBJ2-1 and V is TRBV6-1, with 11 bases aligning to TRBD2. CDR3 size: 16 residues. After removal of 3 bases from V and 5 bases from J, the junction contained 6 bases not matched to a gene. In germline, CDR1 is MNHNS, CDR2 SASEGT. CDR3 DNA: TGTGCCAGCAGTGATTTTACGGGACTAGCGGACAATGAGCAGTTCTTC. Residues: CASSDFTGLADNEQFF.

This clonotype was detected ten times or more. The chain joins TRBV10-3 to TRBJ1-5; weak D call: TRBD1 (5 bases). CDR1 is ENHRY, CDR2 SYGVKD, per germline. The V end was cut by 4 bases, the J end by 7 bases, with 11 bases between. The CDR3 is 13 amino acids. CDR3 protein: CAISVGERQPQHF. For the CDR3, the DNA is TGTGCCATCAGTGTGGGGGAGCGGCAGCCCCAGCATTTT.

This clonotype was found many times. The rearrangement uses TRBV29-1 and TRBJ2-3; unclear D gene. Per the germline V gene, CDR1 is SQVTM and CDR2 is ANQGSEA. The CDR3 has 11 amino acids. Trimming took 3 bases from V and 3 from J, leaving 4 bases between them. CDR3 in DNA: TGCAGCGTTGATTGGACAGATACGCAGTATTTT. Amino acids: CSVDWTDTQYF.

This clonotype is termed medium-sized. CDR3 residues: CSAREPGPRRTGANVLTF. The CDR3 DNA sequence: TGCAGTGCTAGAGAGCCGGGACCCCGAAGGACTGGGGCCAACGTCCTGACTTTC. This chain uses TRBV20-1 with TRBJ2-6, with D perhaps being TRBD1 or TRBD2 (5 bases each). CDR3 length: 18 residues. Germline V lookup: CDR1 DFQATT, CDR2 SNEGSKA (reference sequence). V shed 0 bases and J shed 2 bases, with 17 bases lying between them.

This clonotype has at least ten counts. This chain joins TRBV10-3 and TRBJ1-2; D is unclear. V lost 6 bases and J lost 5, with 10 bases in between. CDR3 length: 12 amino acids. Germline V CDR1 and CDR2: ENHRY, SYGVKD. The CDR3 protein is CAISQEEYGYTF. The CDR3 DNA is TGTGCCATCAGCCAAGAGGAGTATGGCTACACCTTC.

This clonotype was seen at least ten times. This rearrangement joins TRBV6-5 to TRBJ2-6; D call uncertain. CDR3 size: 15 residues. Looked up from germline, CDR1 is MNHEY and CDR2 is SVGAGI. V was trimmed by 7 bases and J by 0 bases, leaving 10 bases between them. The DNA of the CDR3 is TGTGCCAGCATAGCCACCCACTCTGGGGCCAACGTCCTGACTTTC. Protein product: CASIATHSGANVLTF.